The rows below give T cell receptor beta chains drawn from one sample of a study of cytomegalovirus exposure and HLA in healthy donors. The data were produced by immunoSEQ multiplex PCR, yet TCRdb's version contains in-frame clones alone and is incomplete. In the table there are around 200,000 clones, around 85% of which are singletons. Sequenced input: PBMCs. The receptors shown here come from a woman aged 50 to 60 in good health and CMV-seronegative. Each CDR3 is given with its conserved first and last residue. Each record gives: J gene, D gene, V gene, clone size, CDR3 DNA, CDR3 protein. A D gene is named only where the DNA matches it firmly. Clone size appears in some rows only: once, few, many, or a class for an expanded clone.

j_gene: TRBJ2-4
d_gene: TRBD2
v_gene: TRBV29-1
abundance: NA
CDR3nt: TGCAGCGTTTTAGCGGGAGGGGTCAAAAACATTCAGTACTTC
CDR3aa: CSVLAGGVKNIQYF

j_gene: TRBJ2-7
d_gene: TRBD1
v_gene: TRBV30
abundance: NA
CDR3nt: TGTGCCTGGAGTACCGGGACAGGGTCCTACGAGCAGTACTTC
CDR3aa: CAWSTGTGSYEQYF

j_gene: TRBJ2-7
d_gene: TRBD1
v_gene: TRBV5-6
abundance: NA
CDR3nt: TGTGCCAGCAGCTTGGGGACAGGGAGTGGGTACGAGCAGTACTTC
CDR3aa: CASSLGTGSGYEQYF

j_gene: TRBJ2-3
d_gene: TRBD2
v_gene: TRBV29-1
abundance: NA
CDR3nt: TGCAGCGTCGAGCGGGAGCAAACAGATACGCAGTATTTT
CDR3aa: CSVEREQTDTQYF

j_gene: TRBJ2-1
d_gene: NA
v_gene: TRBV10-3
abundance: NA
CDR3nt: TGTGCCATCAGTGAGGAGAACGGGAGTGGTAATGAGCAGTTCTTC
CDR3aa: CAISEENGSGNEQFF

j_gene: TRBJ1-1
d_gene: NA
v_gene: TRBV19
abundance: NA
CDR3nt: TGTGCCAGTAGTATTCACATAAACACTGAAGCTTTCTTT
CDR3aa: CASSIHINTEAFF

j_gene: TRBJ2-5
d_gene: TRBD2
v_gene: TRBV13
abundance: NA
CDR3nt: TGTGCCAGCAGCCTGAGCGGGAGGGAGACCCAGTACTTC
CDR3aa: CASSLSGRETQYF

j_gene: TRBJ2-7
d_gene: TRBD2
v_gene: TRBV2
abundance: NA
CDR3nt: TGTGCCAGCAGTGCGGAGGGACTAGGCGAGCAGTACTTC
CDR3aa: CASSAEGLGEQYF

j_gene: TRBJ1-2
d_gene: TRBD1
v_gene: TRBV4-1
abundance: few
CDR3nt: TGCGCCAGCAGCCAAGATCCAAGGACAGGGGGGACCTATGGCTACACCTTC
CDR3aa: CASSQDPRTGGTYGYTF

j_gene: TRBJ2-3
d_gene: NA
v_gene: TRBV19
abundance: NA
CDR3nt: TGTGCCAGTAGTATGGGGTGGAGAGTGGGAGTTAACCATACGCAGTATTTT
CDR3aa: CASSMGWRVGVNHTQYF

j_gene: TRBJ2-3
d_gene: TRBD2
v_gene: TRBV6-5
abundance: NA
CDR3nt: TGTGCCAGCAGGGCGGGAGGAGGAACAGATACGCAGTATTTT
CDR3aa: CASRAGGGTDTQYF

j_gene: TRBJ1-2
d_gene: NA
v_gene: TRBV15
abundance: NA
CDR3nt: TGTGCCACCAGCAGAGAAGGGGGATGGGGCTACACCTTC
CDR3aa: CATSREGGWGYTF

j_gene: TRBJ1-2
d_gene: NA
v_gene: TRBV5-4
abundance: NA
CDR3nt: TGTGCCAGCCGAGAGAACTATGGCTACACCTTC
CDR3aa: CASRENYGYTF

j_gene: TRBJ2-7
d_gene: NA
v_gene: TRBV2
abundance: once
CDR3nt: TGTGCCAGCAGTGGGGGACAAGGGGCCTACGAGCAGTACTTC
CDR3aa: CASSGGQGAYEQYF

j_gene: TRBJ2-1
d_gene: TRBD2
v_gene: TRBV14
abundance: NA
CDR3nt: TGTGCCAGCAGCCCGCCCCGAACTAGCGGGAGAGTCGCCTACAATGAGCAGTTCTTC
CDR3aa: CASSPPRTSGRVAYNEQFF

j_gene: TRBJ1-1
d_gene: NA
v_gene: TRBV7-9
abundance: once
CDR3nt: TGTTCCAGAGTTCAACGCGGGGGGGGGAACACTGAAGCTTTCTTT
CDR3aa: CSRVQRGGGNTEAFF

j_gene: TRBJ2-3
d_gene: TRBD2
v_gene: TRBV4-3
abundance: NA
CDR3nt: TGCGCCAGCAGCCAAGACCGCCTAGCGGGAGAGTTCGATACGCAGTATTTT
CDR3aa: CASSQDRLAGEFDTQYF

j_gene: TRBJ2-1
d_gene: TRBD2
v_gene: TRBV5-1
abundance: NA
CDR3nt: TGCGCCAGCAGCTGGACTAGCGGGAGGGTAAATGAGCAGTTCTTC
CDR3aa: CASSWTSGRVNEQFF

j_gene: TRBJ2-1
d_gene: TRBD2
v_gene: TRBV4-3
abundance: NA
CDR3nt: TGCGCCAGCAGCCCGCAGCCGGGACTAGCGGGAGGGAGGGAGCAGTTCTTC
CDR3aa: CASSPQPGLAGGREQFF

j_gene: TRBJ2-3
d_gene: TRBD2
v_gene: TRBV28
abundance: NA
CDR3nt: TGTGCCAGCAGCATACTAGCGGACCAAGGGTTTAGCACAGATACGCAGTATTTT
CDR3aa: CASSILADQGFSTDTQYF

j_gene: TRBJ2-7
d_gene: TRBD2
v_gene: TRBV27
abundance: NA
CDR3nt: TGTGCCAGCAGTTCGGGACTAGCGGGAAGATACGAGCAGTACTTC
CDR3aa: CASSSGLAGRYEQYF

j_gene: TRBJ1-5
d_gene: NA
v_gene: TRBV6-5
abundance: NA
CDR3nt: TGTGCCAGCAGAAGAAACAGGTATAATCAGCCCCAGCATTTT
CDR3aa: CASRRNRYNQPQHF

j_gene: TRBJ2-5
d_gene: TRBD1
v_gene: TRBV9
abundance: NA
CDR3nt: TGTGCCAGCAGCTTGAGCAGGGGGCAAGAGACCCAGTACTTC
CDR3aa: CASSLSRGQETQYF

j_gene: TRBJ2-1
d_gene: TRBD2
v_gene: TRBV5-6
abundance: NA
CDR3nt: TGTGCCAGCAGTGAAATAAGGACTAGCGGTCACAATGAGCAGTTCTTC
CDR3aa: CASSEIRTSGHNEQFF

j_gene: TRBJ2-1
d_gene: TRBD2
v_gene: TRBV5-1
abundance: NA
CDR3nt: TGCGCCAGCAGCCGGACCCCGGGGGGGGCGGACAATGAGCAGTTCTTC
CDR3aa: CASSRTPGGADNEQFF

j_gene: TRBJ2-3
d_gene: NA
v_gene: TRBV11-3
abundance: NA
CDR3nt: TGTGCCAGCAGCTTCGGACAAGGCCCAGATACGCAGTATTTT
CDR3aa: CASSFGQGPDTQYF

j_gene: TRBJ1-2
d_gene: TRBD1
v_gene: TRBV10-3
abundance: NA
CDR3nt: TGTGCCATCAGTGCACAGGGGGATTATGGCTACACCTTC
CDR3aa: CAISAQGDYGYTF

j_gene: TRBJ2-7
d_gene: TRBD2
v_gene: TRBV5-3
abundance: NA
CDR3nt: TGTGCCAGAAGCTCCGGGACTACCTACGAGCAGTACTTC
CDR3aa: CARSSGTTYEQYF

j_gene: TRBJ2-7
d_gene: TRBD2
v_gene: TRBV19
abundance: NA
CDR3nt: TGTGCCAGTAACTCCGGGACTAGCGGAACCGTTGCCTACGAGCAGTACTTC
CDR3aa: CASNSGTSGTVAYEQYF

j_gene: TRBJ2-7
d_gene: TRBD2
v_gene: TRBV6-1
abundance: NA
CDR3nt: TGTGCCAGCAGTGAGGTAGCGGGAGGATCCTACGAGCAGTACTTC
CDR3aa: CASSEVAGGSYEQYF

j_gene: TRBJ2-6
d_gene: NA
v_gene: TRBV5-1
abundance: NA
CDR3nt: TGCGCCAGCAGTTTTTTAACTACAGGGACCGGGGCCAACGTCCTGACTTTC
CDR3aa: CASSFLTTGTGANVLTF

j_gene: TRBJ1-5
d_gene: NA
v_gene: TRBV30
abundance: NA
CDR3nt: TGTGCCTGGACACCATCGAGCAGGGTAAATTTTCCAAATCAGCCCCAGCATTTT
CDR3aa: CAWTPSSRVNFPNQPQHF

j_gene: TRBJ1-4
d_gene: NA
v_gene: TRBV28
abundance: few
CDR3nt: TGTGCCAGCAGTCCAGGGGTCGCAACTAATGAAAAACTGTTTTTT
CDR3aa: CASSPGVATNEKLFF

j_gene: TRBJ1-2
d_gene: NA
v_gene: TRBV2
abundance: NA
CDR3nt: TGTGCCAGCAGTGCATCACAGGGAGAAGCCTATGGCTACACCTTC
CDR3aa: CASSASQGEAYGYTF

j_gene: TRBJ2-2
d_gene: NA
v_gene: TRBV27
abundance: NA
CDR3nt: TGTGCCAGCAGCCCCCGTCGGGGGAACACCGGGGAGCTGTTTTTT
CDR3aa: CASSPRRGNTGELFF

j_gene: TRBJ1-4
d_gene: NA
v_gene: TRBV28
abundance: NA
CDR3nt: TGTGCCAGCAGGCACGGACAGCCACGATTAGGACTGTTTTTT
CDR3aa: CASRHGQPRLGLFF

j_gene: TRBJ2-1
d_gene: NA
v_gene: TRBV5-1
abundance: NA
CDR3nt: TGCGCCAGCAGCTCGGACAGTAGCTCCTACAATGAGCAGTTCTTC
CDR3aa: CASSSDSSSYNEQFF

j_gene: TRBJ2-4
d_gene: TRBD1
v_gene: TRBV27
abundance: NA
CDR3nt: TGTGCCAGCAGTTTACACCCCGACAGGGGGCTGAAGGCCAAAAACATTCAGTACTTC
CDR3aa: CASSLHPDRGLKAKNIQYF

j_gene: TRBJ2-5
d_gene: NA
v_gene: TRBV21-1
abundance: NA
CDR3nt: TGTGCCAGCAGCAAACGACAGGGGGCACTTTATGTTGGAGAGACCCAGTACTTC
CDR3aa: CASSKRQGALYVGETQYF

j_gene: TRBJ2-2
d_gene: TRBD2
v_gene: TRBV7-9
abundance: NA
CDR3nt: TGTGCCAGCAGCTTAGCTAGCGGGAGGGCGAACACCGGGGAGCTGTTTTTT
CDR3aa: CASSLASGRANTGELFF

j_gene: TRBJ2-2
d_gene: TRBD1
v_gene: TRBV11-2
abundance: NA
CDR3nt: TGTGCCAGCAGCTCCCCCCTTGGACAGGGACCCGGGGAGCTGTTTTTT
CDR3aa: CASSSPLGQGPGELFF

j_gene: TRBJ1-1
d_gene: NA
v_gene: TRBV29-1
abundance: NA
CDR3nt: TGCAGCGTCGAGAAAAGGAGGAGATGGGCCCTGGGCACTGAAGCTTTCTTT
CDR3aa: CSVEKRRRWALGTEAFF

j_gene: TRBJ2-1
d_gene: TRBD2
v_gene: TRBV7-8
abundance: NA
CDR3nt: TGTGCCAGCAGCCAGGGAGGGATCAATGAGCAGTTCTTC
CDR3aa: CASSQGGINEQFF

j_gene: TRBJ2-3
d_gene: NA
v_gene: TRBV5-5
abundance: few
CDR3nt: TGTGCCAGCAGCCCTATTACAGATACGCAGTATTTT
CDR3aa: CASSPITDTQYF

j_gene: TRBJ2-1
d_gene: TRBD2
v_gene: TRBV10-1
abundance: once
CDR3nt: TGCGCCAGCAGGGGAGCGGGAGCGAATGAGCAGTTCTTC
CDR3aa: CASRGAGANEQFF

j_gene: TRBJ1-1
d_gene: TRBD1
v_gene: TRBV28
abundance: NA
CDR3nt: TGTGCCAGCAGCCCCGGGACAGCGACTGAAGCTTTCTTT
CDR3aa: CASSPGTATEAFF

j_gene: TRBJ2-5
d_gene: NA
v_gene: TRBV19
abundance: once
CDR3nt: TGTGCCAGTAGTATAGGGAGTTGGATTGGGGAGACCCAGTACTTC
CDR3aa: CASSIGSWIGETQYF

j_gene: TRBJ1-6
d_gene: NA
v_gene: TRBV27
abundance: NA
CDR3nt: TGTGCCAGCAGTTTAATCGGTTCACCCCTCCACTTT
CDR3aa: CASSLIGSPLHF

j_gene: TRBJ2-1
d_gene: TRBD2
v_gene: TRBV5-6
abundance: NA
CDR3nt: TGTGCCAGCAGCCGCAGCGGGAGTTTGGACAATGAGCAGTTCTTC
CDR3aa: CASSRSGSLDNEQFF

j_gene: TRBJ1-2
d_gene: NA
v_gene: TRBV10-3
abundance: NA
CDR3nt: TGTGCCATCAGTGAGTTAACAGCTAACTATGGCTACACCTTC
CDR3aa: CAISELTANYGYTF

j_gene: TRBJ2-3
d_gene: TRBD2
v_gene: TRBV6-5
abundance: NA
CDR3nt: TGTGCCAGCAGAGTACTAGCGGGAGCCACAGATACGCAGTATTTT
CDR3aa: CASRVLAGATDTQYF

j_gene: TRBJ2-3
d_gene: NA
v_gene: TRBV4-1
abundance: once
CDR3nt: TGCGCCAGCAGCCAGACAGTCGGCACAGATACGCAGTATTTT
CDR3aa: CASSQTVGTDTQYF

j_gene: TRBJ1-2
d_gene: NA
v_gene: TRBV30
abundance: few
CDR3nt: TGTGCCTGGAGTCTGGGCTTCTGGGGGGCTAACTATGGCTACACCTTC
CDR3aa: CAWSLGFWGANYGYTF

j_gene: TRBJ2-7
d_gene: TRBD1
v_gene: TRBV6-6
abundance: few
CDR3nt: TGTGCCAGCAGCCCCGGGACAGGGGCCGAGCAGTACTTC
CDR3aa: CASSPGTGAEQYF

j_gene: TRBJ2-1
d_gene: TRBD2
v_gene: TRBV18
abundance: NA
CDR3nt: TGTGCCAGCTCGCCGACTAGCGCAAGTGAGCAGTTCTTC
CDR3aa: CASSPTSASEQFF

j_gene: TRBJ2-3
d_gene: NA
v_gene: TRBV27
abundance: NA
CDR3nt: TGTGCCAGCACCCCTCGACAGAGCCTCACAGATACGCAGTATTTT
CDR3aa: CASTPRQSLTDTQYF

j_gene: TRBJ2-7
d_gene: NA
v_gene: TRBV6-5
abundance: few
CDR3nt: TGTGCCAGCAAAGCATTATACGAGCAGTACTTC
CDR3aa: CASKALYEQYF